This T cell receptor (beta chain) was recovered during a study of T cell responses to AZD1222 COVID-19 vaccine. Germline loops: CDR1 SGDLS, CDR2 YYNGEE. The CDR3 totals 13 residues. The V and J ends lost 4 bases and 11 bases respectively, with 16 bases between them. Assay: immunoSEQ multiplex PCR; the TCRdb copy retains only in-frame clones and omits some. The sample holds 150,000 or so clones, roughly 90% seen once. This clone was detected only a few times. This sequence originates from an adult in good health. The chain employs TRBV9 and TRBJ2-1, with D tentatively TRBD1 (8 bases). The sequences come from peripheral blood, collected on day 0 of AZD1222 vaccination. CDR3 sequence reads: CASSRTGGAQQFF. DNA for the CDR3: TGTGCCAGCAGCCGCACAGGGGGGGCCCAGCAGTTCTTC.